The sequence of this T cell receptor beta chain was determined in a study of CD8 T cells in Susac syndrome. This CDR3 has 12 amino acids. With 5 bases removed from V and 6 bases from J, the gap between germline ends came to 10 bases. Per the germline V gene, CDR1 is LGHDT and CDR2 is YNNKEL (reference sequence). It was with random hexamers that roughly 0.5 to 1 ug RNA was reverse transcribed. TCRdb called the immunoSEQ multiplex PCR reads again in MiXCR, with one record for every CDR3 protein. The sample has more than 200,000 distinct CDR3 sequences, just over 90% seen once. The J gene is TRBJ1-1, the V gene TRBV3-1, with a weak D call TRBD1 (5 bases). The sample taken for sequencing was CD4+ T cells from PBMCs. The TCR sequence derives from a human donor with multiple sclerosis. As DNA, the CDR3 is TGTGCCAGCAGCTGGGGGTTGGCTGAAGCTTTCTTT. This encodes CASSWGLAEAFF.